This entry lists 15 T cell receptor beta chains sequenced from one sample in a study of T cells in Graves' hyperthyroidism and ophthalmopathy. Authors of the study amplified TCR beta CDR3 regions from RNA transcripts. First-round RT-PCR of the TCR CDR3 relied on the HTBI primer set. Via MiXCR, TCRdb re-called the multiplex PCR reads, giving one row per CDR3 protein. The sample carries around 600,000 distinct CDR3 sequences, approximately 15% recorded once. Source material: blood. These receptors were taken from a woman aged 18-30 years with Graves' ophthalmopathy.

At least ten counts were recorded for this clonotype. The chain carries TRBV20-1 and TRBJ2-1; 11 positions agree with TRBD2. Germline CDR1 reads DFQATT; CDR2 reads SNEGSKA (reference sequence). V shed 5 bases, J shed 7 bases, and the junction held 7 bases outside the gene matches. CDR3 size: 14 residues. The CDR3 loop reads CSAHTSGSRNEQFF. In nucleotides, the CDR3 is TGCAGTGCTCATACTAGCGGGAGTAGAAATGAGCAGTTCTTC.

This clonotype appeared many times. CDR3 coding DNA: TGTGCCAGCAGCCTATTGGGGGGGGGGAATCGGGAGACCCAGTACTTC. Translated, it gives CASSLLGGGNRETQYF. This rearrangement joins TRBV7-3 to TRBJ2-5; TRBD2 matches at 7 bases. After removal of 5 bases from V and 5 bases from J, the junction contained 14 bases not matched to a gene. The CDR3 has 16 amino acids. Germline V gene lookup returns CDR1 SGHTA and CDR2 FQGTGA.

This clonotype was observed at least ten times. The J gene is TRBJ2-3, the V gene TRBV30, with D unresolved. Germline V gives CDR1 GTSNPN, CDR2 SVGIG (reference sequence). The CDR3 covers 13 residues. V lost 0 bases and J 3 bases, leaving 7 bases between the germline ends. Here the CDR3 reads CAWSVPPTDTQYF. In DNA form, the CDR3 reads TGTGCCTGGAGTGTACCCCCAACAGATACGCAGTATTTT.

The chain is built from TRBV6-1 and TRBJ2-7, with TRBD2 identical over 14 bases. The CDR3 totals 23 residues. The V segment lost 5 bases and the J segment 1 base; nucleotides outside the gene matches: 25. Looked up from germline, CDR1 is MNHNS and CDR2 is SASEGT. The CDR3 sequence is CASSRTPGQGVAGLAGASYEQYF. CDR3 in DNA: TGTGCCAGCAGTCGCACGCCGGGACAGGGAGTCGCGGGACTAGCGGGAGCTTCCTACGAGCAGTACTTC.

This clonotype rates as medium-sized (0.01 to 0.1%). The chain carries TRBV6-1 and TRBJ1-1; 8 positions match TRBD1. J was trimmed by 6 bases and V by 8 bases; bases with no gene match: 20. The CDR3 is 17 residues long. From germline, CDR1 is MNHNS and CDR2 SASEGT. The CDR3 sequence is CASGQARTGSRSSEAFF. CDR3 bases: TGTGCCAGCGGACAGGCCCGGACAGGGTCTCGGTCATCTGAAGCTTTCTTT.

In this sample, this clonotype turned up many times. V is TRBV11-1 and J is TRBJ2-3, with D hard to call. Germline V gene sequence: CDR1 SGHAT, CDR2 FQDESV (reference sequence). V shed 2 bases and J shed 2 bases, with 8 bases lying between them. The CDR3 covers 14 residues. The chain's CDR3 is CASSLQAYTDTQYF. For the CDR3, the DNA is TGTGCCAGCAGCTTACAGGCGTACACAGATACGCAGTATTTT.

This clonotype came up many times. This chain joins TRBV2 and TRBJ2-5; D uncertain. From germline, CDR1 is SNHLY and CDR2 FYNNEI. The CDR3 totals 10 residues. The V gene lost 6 bases and the J gene lost 4 bases, with 3 bases spanning the gap. Written as DNA, the CDR3 is TGTGCCAGCAGATTAGAGACCCAGTACTTC. Translating gives CASRLETQYF.

This clonotype was detected ten times or more. The chain joins TRBV7-9 to TRBJ2-5; D possibly corresponds to TRBD1 (6 bases). Trimming cost V 4 bases and J 10 bases, with 16 bases left between them. There are 13 residues in the CDR3. CDR1 and CDR2 from the germline V gene are SEHNR and FQNEAQ (reference sequence). CDR3 nucleotide sequence: TGTGCCAGCAGCTCCCAAGCCGGGACACACCAGTACTTC. Translation: CASSSQAGTHQYF.

V and J are TRBV25-1 and TRBJ2-7; weak D call: TRBD1 (6 bases). V dropped 4 bases and J dropped 2 bases, with 9 bases sitting between them. The CDR3 contains 13 residues. CDR1 and CDR2 from the germline V gene are MGHDK and SYGVNS. This CDR3 reads CASSGGHTYEQYF. The CDR3 coding sequence is TGTGCCAGCAGTGGGGGACACACCTACGAGCAGTACTTC.

This clonotype turned up a few times. The V and J genes are TRBV19 and TRBJ2-2, with D perhaps TRBD2 (5 bases). Germline V gene data show CDR1 as LNHDA and CDR2 as SQIVND (reference sequence). V lost 3 bases and J lost 7, with 6 bases in between. CDR3 size: 12 residues. The chain's CDR3 is CASSIAGGELFF. For the CDR3, the DNA is TGTGCCAGTAGTATTGCGGGCGGGGAGCTGTTTTTT.

This clonotype was picked up a small number of times. The V and J genes are TRBV20-1 and TRBJ1-2; 10 nucleotides align to TRBD1. The trim removed 0 bases at V and 8 bases at J, leaving 6 bases unmatched. The germline gives CDR1 DFQATT, CDR2 SNEGSKA (reference sequence). The CDR3 runs to 14 residues. The DNA of the CDR3 is TGCAGTGCTAGAGATGACAGGGGGCGGCAGGGCTACACCTTC. Translated: CSARDDRGRQGYTF.

This clonotype occurred many times. The chain links TRBV12-3 or TRBV12-4 to TRBJ2-6, with D unclear. This CDR3 spans 13 amino acids. V dropped 7 bases and J dropped 6 bases, with 10 bases sitting between them. CDR3 in DNA: TGTGCCAGCAAACTTGGTGAGGCCAACGTCCTGACTTTC. It codes for CASKLGEANVLTF.

This clonotype turned up a few times. The CDR3 spells CASSLSGTSGGYYEQYF. The CDR3 DNA follows: TGTGCCAGCAGTTTATCAGGGACTAGCGGGGGTTATTACGAGCAGTACTTC. V is TRBV27 and J is TRBJ2-7; 14 nucleotides agree with TRBD2. Germline trimming cut 0 bases from V and 4 bases from J; bases unmatched to any gene: 5. Germline V CDR1 and CDR2: MNHEY, SMNVEV (reference sequence). The CDR3 has 17 residues.

In this sample, this clonotype turned up many times. This chain connects TRBV7-9 to TRBJ2-7; 14 bases are a match to TRBD2. V shed 5 bases, J shed 2 bases, and the junction held 11 bases outside the gene matches. CDR1 SEHNR and CDR2 FQNEAQ come from the germline V gene (reference sequence). The CDR3 spans 18 residues. CDR3 sequence: CASSLIGLAGGLTYEQYF. The CDR3, as DNA: TGTGCCAGCAGCCTTATAGGACTAGCGGGAGGACTAACCTACGAGCAGTACTTC.

At least ten counts were recorded for this clonotype. The V call is TRBV28, the J call TRBJ2-1, with 11 bases that match TRBD2. Germline CDR1 is MDHEN and CDR2 is SYDVKM. V was pared by 6 bases and J by 6 bases, with 7 bases of the junction left unmatched. This CDR3 contains 15 residues. CDR3 loop: CASRAGTSGLNEQFF. The CDR3 DNA follows: TGTGCCAGCAGGGCCGGGACTAGCGGCCTCAATGAGCAGTTCTTC. Looking up the rest from reference TRBV28 and TRBJ2-1 gives the full variable domain: DVKVTQSSRYLVKRTGEKVFLECVQDMDHENMFWYRQDPGLGLRLIYFSYDVKMKEKGDIPEGYSVSREKKERFSLILESASTNQTSMYLCASRAGTSGLNEQFFGPGTRLTVL.